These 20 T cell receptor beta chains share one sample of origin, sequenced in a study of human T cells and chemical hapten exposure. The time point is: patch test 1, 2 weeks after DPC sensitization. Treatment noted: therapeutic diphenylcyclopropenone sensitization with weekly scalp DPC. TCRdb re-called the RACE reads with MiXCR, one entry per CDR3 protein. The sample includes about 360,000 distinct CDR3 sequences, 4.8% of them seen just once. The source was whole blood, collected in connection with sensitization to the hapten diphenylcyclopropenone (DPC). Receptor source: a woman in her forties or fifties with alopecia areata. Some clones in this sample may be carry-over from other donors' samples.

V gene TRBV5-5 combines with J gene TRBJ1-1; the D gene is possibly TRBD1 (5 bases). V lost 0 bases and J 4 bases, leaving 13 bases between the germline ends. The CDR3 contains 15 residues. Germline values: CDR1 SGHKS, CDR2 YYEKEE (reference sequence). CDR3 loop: CASSLGGSLVTEAFF. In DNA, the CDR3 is TGTGCCAGCAGCTTGGGGGGCAGTCTCGTCACTGAAGCTTTCTTT.

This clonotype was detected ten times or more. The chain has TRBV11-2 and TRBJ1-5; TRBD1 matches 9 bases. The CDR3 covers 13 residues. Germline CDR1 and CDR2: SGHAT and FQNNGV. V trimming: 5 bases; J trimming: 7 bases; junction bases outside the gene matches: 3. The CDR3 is CASSPDRGQPQHF. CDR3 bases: TGTGCCAGCAGCCCCGACAGGGGGCAGCCCCAGCATTTT.

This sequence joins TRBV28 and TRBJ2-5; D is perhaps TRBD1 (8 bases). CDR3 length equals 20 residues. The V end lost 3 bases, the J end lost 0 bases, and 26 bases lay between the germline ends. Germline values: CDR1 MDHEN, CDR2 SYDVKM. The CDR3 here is CASSFPRTGRGMPYQETQYF. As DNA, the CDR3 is TGTGCCAGCAGTTTTCCCCGGACAGGGAGGGGGATGCCCTACCAAGAGACCCAGTACTTC.

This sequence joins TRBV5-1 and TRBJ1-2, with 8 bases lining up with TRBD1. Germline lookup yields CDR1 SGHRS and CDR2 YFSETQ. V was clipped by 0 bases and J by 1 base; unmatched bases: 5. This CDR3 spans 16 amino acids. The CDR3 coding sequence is TGCGCCAGCAGCTTGGAGGCAGGGGGCGGTAACTATGGCTACACCTTC. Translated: CASSLEAGGGNYGYTF.

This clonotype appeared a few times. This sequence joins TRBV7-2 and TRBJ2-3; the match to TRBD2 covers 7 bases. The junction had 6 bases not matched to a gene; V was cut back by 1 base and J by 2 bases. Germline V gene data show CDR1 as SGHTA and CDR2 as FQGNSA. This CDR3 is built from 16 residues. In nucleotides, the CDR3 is TGTGCCAGCAGCTTAGACGGCGGGAGCTTCACAGATACGCAGTATTTT. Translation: CASSLDGGSFTDTQYF.

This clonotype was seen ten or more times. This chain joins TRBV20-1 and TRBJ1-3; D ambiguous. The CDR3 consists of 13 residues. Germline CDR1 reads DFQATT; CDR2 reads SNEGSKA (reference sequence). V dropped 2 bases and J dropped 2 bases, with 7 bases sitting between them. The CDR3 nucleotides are TGCAGTGCTAGACGGTCTGCTGGAAACACCATATATTTT. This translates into CSARRSAGNTIYF.

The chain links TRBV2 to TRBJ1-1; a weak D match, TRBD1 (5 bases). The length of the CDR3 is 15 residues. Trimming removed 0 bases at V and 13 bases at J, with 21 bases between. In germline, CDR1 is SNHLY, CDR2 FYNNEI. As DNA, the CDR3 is TGTGCCAGCAGTGAAGCCCCCCCGGGACGACGGGGGGTTTTCTTT. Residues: CASSEAPPGRRGVFF.

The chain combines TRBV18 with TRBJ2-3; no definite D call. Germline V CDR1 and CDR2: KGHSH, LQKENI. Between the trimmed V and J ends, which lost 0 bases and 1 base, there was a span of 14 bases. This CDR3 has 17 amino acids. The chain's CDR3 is CASSPPILRSRTDTQYF. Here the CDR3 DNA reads TGTGCCAGCTCACCACCCATCTTGAGGAGCCGCACAGATACGCAGTATTTT.

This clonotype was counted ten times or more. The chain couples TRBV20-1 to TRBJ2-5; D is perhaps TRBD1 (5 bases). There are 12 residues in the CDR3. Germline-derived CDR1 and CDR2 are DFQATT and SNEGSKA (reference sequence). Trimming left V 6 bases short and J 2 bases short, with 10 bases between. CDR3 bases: TGCAGTGCAGGGGCGATTCAAGAGACCCAGTACTTC. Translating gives CSAGAIQETQYF.

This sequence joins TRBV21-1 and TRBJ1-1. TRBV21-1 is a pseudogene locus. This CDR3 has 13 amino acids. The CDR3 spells CASSKGVNTEAFF. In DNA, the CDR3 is TGTGCCAGCAGCAAAGGCGTTAACACTGAAGCTTTCTTT.

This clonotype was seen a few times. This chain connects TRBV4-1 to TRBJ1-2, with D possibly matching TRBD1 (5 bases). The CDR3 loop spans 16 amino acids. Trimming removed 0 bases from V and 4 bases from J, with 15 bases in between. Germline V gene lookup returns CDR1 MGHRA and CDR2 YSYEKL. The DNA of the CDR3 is TGCGCCAGCAGCCAAGATACGACTGGAGGGGTCTATGGCTACACCTTC. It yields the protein CASSQDTTGGVYGYTF.

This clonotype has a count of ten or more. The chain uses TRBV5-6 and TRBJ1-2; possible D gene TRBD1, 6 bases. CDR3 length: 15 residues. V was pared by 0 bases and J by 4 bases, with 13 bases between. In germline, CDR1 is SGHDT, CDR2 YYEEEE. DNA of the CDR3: TGTGCCAGCAGCTTGGTACAGGGAGGAGGCTATGGCTACACCTTC. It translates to CASSLVQGGGYGYTF.

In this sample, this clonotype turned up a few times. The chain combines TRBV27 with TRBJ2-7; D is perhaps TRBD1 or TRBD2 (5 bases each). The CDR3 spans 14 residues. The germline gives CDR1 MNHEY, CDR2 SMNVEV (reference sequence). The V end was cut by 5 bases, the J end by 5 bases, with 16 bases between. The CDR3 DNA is TGTGCCAGCAGTGGGACGGGAAGTCTTAACGAGCAGTACTTC. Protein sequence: CASSGTGSLNEQYF.

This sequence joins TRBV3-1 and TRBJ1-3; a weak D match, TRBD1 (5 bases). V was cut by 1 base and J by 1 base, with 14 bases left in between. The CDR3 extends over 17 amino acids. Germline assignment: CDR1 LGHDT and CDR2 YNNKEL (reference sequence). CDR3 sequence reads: CASSQATSQGSGNTIYF. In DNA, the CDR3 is TGTGCCAGCAGCCAAGCTACTTCCCAGGGTTCTGGAAACACCATATATTTT.

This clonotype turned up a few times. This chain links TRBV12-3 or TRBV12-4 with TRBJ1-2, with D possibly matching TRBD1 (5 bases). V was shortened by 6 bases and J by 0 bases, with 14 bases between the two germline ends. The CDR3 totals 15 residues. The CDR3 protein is CASSQLQDPNYGYTF. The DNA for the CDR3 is TGTGCCAGCAGCCAGCTACAGGACCCTAACTATGGCTACACCTTC.

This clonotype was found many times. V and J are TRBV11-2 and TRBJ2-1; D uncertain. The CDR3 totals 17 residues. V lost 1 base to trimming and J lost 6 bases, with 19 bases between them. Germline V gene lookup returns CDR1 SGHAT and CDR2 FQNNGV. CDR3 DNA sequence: TGTGCCAGCAGCTTAGGGTACAGCGCGTCAGATACCAATGAGCAGTTCTTC. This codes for CASSLGYSASDTNEQFF.

CDR3 region: CSARVGGGTEAFF. The CDR3 bases are TGCAGTGCTAGAGTCGGGGGCGGCACTGAAGCTTTCTTT. The chain couples TRBV20-1 to TRBJ1-1, with TRBD1 as a possible D gene (6 bases). The V and J ends lost 1 base and 4 bases respectively, with 10 bases between them. Germline V gene data show CDR1 as DFQATT and CDR2 as SNEGSKA (reference sequence). CDR3 length: 13 residues.

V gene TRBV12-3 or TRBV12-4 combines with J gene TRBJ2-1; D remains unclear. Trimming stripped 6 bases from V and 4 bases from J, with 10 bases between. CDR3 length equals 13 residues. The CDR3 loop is CASSPQQYNEQFF. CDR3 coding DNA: TGTGCCAGCAGCCCCCAGCAGTACAATGAGCAGTTCTTC.

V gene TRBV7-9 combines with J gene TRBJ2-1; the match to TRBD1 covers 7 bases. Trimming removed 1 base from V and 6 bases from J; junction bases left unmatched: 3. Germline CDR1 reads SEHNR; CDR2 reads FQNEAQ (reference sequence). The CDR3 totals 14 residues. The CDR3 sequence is CASSLEYRGNEQFF. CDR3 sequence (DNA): TGTGCCAGCAGCTTAGAATACAGGGGCAATGAGCAGTTCTTC.

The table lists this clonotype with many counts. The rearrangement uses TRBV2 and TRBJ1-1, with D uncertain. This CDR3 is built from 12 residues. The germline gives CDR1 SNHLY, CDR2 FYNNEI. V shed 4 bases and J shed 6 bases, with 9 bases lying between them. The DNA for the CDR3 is TGTGCCAGCAGTGTACGGAGGGCTGAAGCTTTCTTT. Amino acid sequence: CASSVRRAEAFF.